Below, 10 T cell receptor beta chains from the same sample are listed, as sequenced in a study of T cells after yellow fever vaccination (dated by TCRdb to between 2017 and 2020). Libraries were constructed by 5' RACE. TCRdb names Illumina NovaSeq 6000 as the instrument used. TCRdb's own reprocessing of the public reads used fastp at Q25 and MiXCR and kept productive beta chains. A single entry per CDR3 protein holds the most common genes and DNA from its merged rows. The sample yields hundreds of thousands of distinct CDR3 sequences; around a sixth were counted once. Clones ranked in the top ten supply roughly a sixth of the sample. In light of the paper, this sample's treatment or condition label describes: live attenuated yellow fever vaccine strain. The material sequenced was PBMCs, taken before the yellow fever booster vaccination. Source of these receptors: a man aged 18 to 30 who received the YFV17D yellow fever vaccine.

CDR3 residues: CAWTGQIYGYTF. The CDR3 coding sequence is TGTGCCTGGACGGGACAGATCTATGGCTACACCTTC. The chain carries TRBV30 and TRBJ1-2; 7 bases are a match to TRBD1. Germline V gene sequence: CDR1 GTSNPN, CDR2 SVGIG (reference sequence). The CDR3 consists of 12 residues. The V and J ends lost 4 bases and 4 bases, in that order; junction bases with no gene match: 3.

The chain links TRBV4-3 to TRBJ1-2, with D possibly TRBD1 on 6 matching bases. Per the germline V gene, CDR1 is LGHNA and CDR2 is YSLEER. The CDR3 consists of 15 residues. Between the trimmed V and J ends, which lost 0 bases and 4 bases, there was a span of 12 bases. CDR3 nucleotide sequence: TGCGCCAGCAGCCAAGATCAGGGGCTTGGCTATGGCTACACCTTC. Its protein product is CASSQDQGLGYGYTF.

This clonotype was seen a few times. This chain uses TRBV27 with TRBJ1-1; 9 bases align to TRBD1. This CDR3 comprises 15 residues. Per germline, CDR1 MNHEY and CDR2 SMNVEV (reference sequence). The J segment lost 6 bases and the V segment lost 6 bases, leaving 11 bases of the junction unmatched. The CDR3 spells CASRIGTGQRAEAFF. The DNA of the CDR3 is TGTGCCAGCAGGATAGGGACAGGGCAACGGGCTGAAGCTTTCTTT.

This clonotype has a handful of counts. The gene calls are TRBV20-1 and TRBJ1-3, with no clear D. With 0 bases removed from V and 0 bases from J, the gap between germline ends came to 9 bases. The CDR3 covers 15 residues. Germline V lookup: CDR1 DFQATT, CDR2 SNEGSKA (reference sequence). The DNA of the CDR3 is TGCAGTGCTAGAGACCCAGGCGGCTCTGGAAACACCATATATTTT. Translated: CSARDPGGSGNTIYF.

Notes on this clonotype: A much larger clone lies a single base off, so this may be a read error. The DNA for the CDR3 is TGTGCCAGCGGCCGGAAAGGGGGAGAGACCCAGTACTTC. Its translation: CASGRKGGETQYF. The rearrangement links TRBV7-2 to TRBJ2-5; maybe TRBD1 (6 bases). CDR3 length equals 13 residues. From germline, CDR1 is SGHTA and CDR2 FQGNSA. V was trimmed by 8 bases and J by 4 bases, leaving 14 bases between them.

In its sample, this clonotype was seen many times. This rearrangement joins TRBV6-5 to TRBJ1-1; D not certain. The CDR3 runs 12 residues. Trimming stripped 6 bases from V and 2 bases from J, with 7 bases between. Germline V lookup: CDR1 MNHEY, CDR2 SVGAGI. The CDR3 DNA sequence: TGTGCCAGCAGCTACAGTAACACTGAAGCTTTCTTT. Its protein is CASSYSNTEAFF.

This clonotype has more than one count but fewer than ten. The rearrangement links TRBV10-3 to TRBJ2-7, with D tentatively TRBD1 (5 bases). The V gene's germline CDR1 is ENHRY and CDR2 SYGVKD. This CDR3 has 16 amino acids. V lost 0 bases, J lost 1 base, and 13 bases lay in between. The CDR3 region is CAISESTRRQSYEQYF. The CDR3 region has the DNA TGTGCCATCAGTGAGTCGACTCGGAGACAGTCCTACGAGCAGTACTTC.

This clonotype was seen only a few times. The V call is TRBV27, the J call TRBJ2-1; perhaps TRBD2 as D (5 bases). The CDR3 length is 13 residues. V was pared by 3 bases and J by 9 bases, with 12 bases between. Germline-derived CDR1 and CDR2 are MNHEY and SMNVEV (reference sequence). Written as DNA, the CDR3 is TGTGCCAGCAGTTTTCAGGCGGCGGGTGAGCAGTTCTTC. Residues: CASSFQAAGEQFF.

In its sample, this clonotype was seen a few times. For the CDR3, the DNA is TGTGCCAGCACTGAGCCCCCACAGGAGGAGCAGTTCTTC. It encodes CASTEPPQEEQFF. This chain connects TRBV7-2 to TRBJ2-1; tentative D call: TRBD1 (5 bases). The CDR3 has 13 residues. Germline CDR1 is SGHTA and CDR2 is FQGNSA. V lost 7 bases and J lost 10, with 17 bases in between.

The sample holds a few counts of this clonotype. The gene calls are TRBV20-1 and TRBJ2-3, with D perhaps TRBD1 (7 bases). Germline loops: CDR1 DFQATT, CDR2 SNEGSKA (reference sequence). Trimming removed 6 bases at V and 1 base at J, with 11 bases between. The CDR3 length is 13 residues. The CDR3 nucleotides read TGCAGTGCGCGGGACAGCCGCACAGATACGCAGTATTTT. This gives the protein CSARDSRTDTQYF.